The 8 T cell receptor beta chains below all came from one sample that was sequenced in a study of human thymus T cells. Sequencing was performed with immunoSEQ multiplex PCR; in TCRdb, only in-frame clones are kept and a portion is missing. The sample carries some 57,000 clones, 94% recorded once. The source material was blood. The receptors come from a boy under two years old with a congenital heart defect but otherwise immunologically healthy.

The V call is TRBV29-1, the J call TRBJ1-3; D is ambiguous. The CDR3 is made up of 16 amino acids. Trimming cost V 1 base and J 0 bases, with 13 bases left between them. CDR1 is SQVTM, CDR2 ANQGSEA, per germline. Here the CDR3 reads CSVEGRREISGNTIYF. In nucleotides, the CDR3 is TGCAGCGTTGAAGGCCGGAGGGAAATCTCTGGAAACACCATATATTTT.

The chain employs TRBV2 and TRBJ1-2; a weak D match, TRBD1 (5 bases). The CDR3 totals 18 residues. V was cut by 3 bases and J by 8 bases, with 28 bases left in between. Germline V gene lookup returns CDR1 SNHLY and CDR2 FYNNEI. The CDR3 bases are TGTGCCAGCAGTGATAGTCAGGACCTTTTCCCGGGCCCAGGGGGCTACACCTTC. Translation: CASSDSQDLFPGPGGYTF.

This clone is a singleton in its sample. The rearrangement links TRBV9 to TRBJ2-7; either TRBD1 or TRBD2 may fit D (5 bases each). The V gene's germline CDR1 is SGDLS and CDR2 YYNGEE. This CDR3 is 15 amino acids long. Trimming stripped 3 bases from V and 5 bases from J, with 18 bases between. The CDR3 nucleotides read TGTGCCAGCAGCGCTGGGCGGGTCAGGGACCACGAGCAGTACTTC. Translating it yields CASSAGRVRDHEQYF.

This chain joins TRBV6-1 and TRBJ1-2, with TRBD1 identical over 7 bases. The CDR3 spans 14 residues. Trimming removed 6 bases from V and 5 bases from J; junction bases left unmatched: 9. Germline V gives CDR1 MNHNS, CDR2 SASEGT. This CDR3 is CASRNTGEGYGYTF. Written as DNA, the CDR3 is TGTGCCAGCAGAAACACAGGGGAAGGGTATGGCTACACCTTC.

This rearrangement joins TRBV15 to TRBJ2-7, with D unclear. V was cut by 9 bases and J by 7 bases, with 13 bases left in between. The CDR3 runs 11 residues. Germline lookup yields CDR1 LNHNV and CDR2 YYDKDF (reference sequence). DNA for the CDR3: TGTGCCACTGGGTCATTGGGTGAGCAGTACTTC. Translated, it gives CATGSLGEQYF.

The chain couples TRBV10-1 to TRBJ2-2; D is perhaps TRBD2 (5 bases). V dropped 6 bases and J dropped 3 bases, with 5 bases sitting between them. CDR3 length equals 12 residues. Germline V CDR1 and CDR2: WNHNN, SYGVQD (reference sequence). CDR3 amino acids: CASRDYTGELFF. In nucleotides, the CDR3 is TGCGCCAGCAGGGACTACACCGGGGAGCTGTTTTTT.

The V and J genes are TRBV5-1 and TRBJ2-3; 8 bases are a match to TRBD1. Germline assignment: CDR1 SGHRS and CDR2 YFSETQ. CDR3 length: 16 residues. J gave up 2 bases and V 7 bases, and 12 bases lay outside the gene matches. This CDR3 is CASSRDRGRLTDTQYF. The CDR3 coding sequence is TGCGCCAGCTCCAGAGACAGGGGCAGGCTCACAGATACGCAGTATTTT.

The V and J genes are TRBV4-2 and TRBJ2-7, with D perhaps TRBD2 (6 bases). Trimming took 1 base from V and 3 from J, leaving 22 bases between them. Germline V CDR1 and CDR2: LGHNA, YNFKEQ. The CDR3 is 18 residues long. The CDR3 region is CASSQAAGRGTLHYEQYF. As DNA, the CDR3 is TGTGCCAGCAGCCAAGCGGCGGGACGTGGGACCCTTCACTACGAGCAGTACTTC.